The entry that follows covers one T cell receptor (beta chain) sequence. Its antigen remains unidentified. This entry is derived from a study of cytomegalovirus exposure and HLA in healthy donors. As for the study in general: In an earlier analysis, almost 120 million unique TCR beta sequences were found from some 180 million T cells. Study-level results: The authors confirmed in vitro that a few CMV-associated chains were specific for CMV antigens. Published work reported that the classifier diagnosed cytomegalovirus status with high specificity and sensitivity.

Vbeta (60) and Jbeta (13) primers were used in the PCR. Assay: immunoSEQ multiplex PCR; the TCRdb copy retains only in-frame clones and omits some. This sample has 150,000 to 200,000 clones, with about an eighth found just once. Trimming removed 4 bases at V and 2 bases at J, with 11 bases between. CDR1 is SGHRS, CDR2 YFSETQ, per germline. The CDR3 loop spans 14 amino acids. The source of this sequence is a man in his fifties in good health and CMV-seropositive. The chain has TRBV5-1 and TRBJ2-3; D gene uncertain. The sequencing input was PBMCs. The CDR3: CASSVTGYTDTQYF. The CDR3 coding sequence is TGCGCCAGCAGCGTTACCGGGTACACAGATACGCAGTATTTT.